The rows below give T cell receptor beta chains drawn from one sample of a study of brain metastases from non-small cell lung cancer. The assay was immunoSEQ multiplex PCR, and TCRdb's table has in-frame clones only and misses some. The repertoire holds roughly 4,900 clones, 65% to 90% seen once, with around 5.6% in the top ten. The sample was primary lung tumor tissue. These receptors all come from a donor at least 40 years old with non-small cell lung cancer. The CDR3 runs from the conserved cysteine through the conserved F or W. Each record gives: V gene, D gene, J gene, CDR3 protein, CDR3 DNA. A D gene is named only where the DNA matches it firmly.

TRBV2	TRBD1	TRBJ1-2	CASSAPGQRSYGYTF	TGTGCCAGCAGTGCCCCGGGACAGCGGAGCTATGGCTACACCTTC
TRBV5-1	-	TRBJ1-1	CASRDVGYEAFF	TGCGCCAGCAGAGATGTGGGTTATGAAGCTTTCTTT
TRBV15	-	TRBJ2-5	CATSRSAQETQYF	TGTGCCACCAGCCGCAGCGCCCAAGAGACCCAGTACTTC
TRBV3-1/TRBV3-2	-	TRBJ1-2	CASSRREFNYGYTF	TGTGCCAGCAGCCGAAGAGAGTTCAACTATGGCTACACCTTC
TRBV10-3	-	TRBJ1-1	CAGQREQYTEAFF	TGTGCTGGGCAAAGGGAACAGTACACTGAAGCTTTCTTT
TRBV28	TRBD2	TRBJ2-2	CASSPGTSGTAGELFF	TGTGCCAGCAGTCCAGGGACTAGCGGGACCGCCGGGGAGCTGTTTTTT
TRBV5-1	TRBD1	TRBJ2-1	CVSSLEGQGYNEQFF	TGCGTCAGCAGCTTGGAGGGACAGGGCTACAATGAGCAGTTCTTC
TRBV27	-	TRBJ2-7	CASRTALPYYEQYF	TGTGCCAGCAGGACAGCTCTCCCTTACTACGAGCAGTACTTC
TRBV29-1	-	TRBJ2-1	CSAGGDSYNEQFF	TGCAGCGCCGGAGGGGATTCCTACAATGAGCAGTTCTTC
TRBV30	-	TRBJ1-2	CAWSEQGFYGYTF	TGTGCCTGGAGCGAGCAGGGTTTTTATGGCTACACCTTC
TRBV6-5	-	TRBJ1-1	CASILGGVNTEAFF	TGTGCCAGCATTCTGGGGGGGGTGAACACTGAAGCTTTCTTT
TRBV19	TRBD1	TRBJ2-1	CASSGGQGRHNEQFF	TGTGCCAGTAGTGGGGGACAGGGGCGTCACAATGAGCAGTTCTTC
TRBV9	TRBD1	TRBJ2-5	CASSVTGNKQETQYF	TGTGCCAGCAGCGTGACAGGGAACAAACAAGAGACCCAGTACTTC
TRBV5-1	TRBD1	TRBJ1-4	CASSLGGQSSEKLFF	TGCGCCAGCAGCTTGGGGGGACAGTCTAGTGAAAAACTGTTTTTT
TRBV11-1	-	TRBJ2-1	CASSTPGGPGFF	TGTGCCAGCAGCACGCCGGGCGGGCCGGGGTTCTTC
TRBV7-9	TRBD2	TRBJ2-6	CASIILAGGSGANVLTF	TGTGCCAGCATCATACTAGCGGGGGGCTCTGGGGCCAACGTCCTGACTTTC
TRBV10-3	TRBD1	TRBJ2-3	CATLSGQGPTDTQYF	TGTGCCACGCTATCCGGACAGGGCCCCACAGATACGCAGTATTTT